This TCR beta chain comes out of a study of CD8+CD57+ T cells in acquired aplastic anemia. Before being chosen for sequencing, patients had shown CD8+CD57+ cell expansion by flow cytometry. In its sample, this clonotype was seen many times. Trimming took off 0 bases at V and 7 bases at J, with 13 bases between the two ends. The CDR3 has 15 residues. Germline V gene data show CDR1 as LGHNA and CDR2 as YNFKEQ. Template material for TCR beta VDJ and CDR3 profiling consisted of genomic DNA. TCRdb reprocessed the reads with MiXCR, giving one entry per CDR3 protein. The sample lists about 58,000 distinct CDR3 sequences, just over 55% seen once, with around 17% in the top ten.

The sequence was collected from a human donor with aplastic anemia. V and J are TRBV4-2 and TRBJ1-5; the D gene is possibly TRBD1 (5 bases). The source material was sorted CD4+, CD8+, or CD8+CD57+ T cells (not recorded which) from PBMCs. Here the CDR3 DNA reads TGTGCCAGCAGCCAAGAAGAGAGGGGCGGGCAGCCCCAGCATTTT. This gives the protein CASSQEERGGQPQHF.